The 8 T cell receptor beta chains below come from one sample, sequenced in a study of T cell repertoires in cytomegalovirus infection. The antigens for these receptors are not known. Using its own MiXCR run on the reads, TCRdb lists one record per CDR3 protein. This table has roughly 60,000 distinct CDR3 sequences, roughly 32% appearing once. The source material was PBMCs, sequenced either directly or after in vitro stimulation (not recorded which). The receptors were sampled from a human donor in good health (CMV status not recorded). Some clones in this sample may be carry-over from other donors' samples.

The chain carries TRBV5-6 and TRBJ1-2; D is ambiguous. Germline loops: CDR1 SGHDT, CDR2 YYEEEE. CDR3 size: 15 residues. Trimming cost V 4 bases and J 2 bases, with 15 bases left between them. This CDR3 reads CASSPQRAENYGYTF. The DNA for the CDR3 is TGTGCCAGCAGCCCCCAACGTGCCGAGAACTATGGCTACACCTTC.

This clonotype has a handful of counts. The chain joins TRBV4-3 to TRBJ1-2; D gene ambiguous. Germline assignment: CDR1 LGHNA and CDR2 YSLEER. The CDR3 covers 13 residues. V was cut by 5 bases and J by 2 bases, with 9 bases left in between. CDR3 coding DNA: TGCGCCAGCAGCTTAGACCTAAACTATGGCTACACCTTC. This codes for CASSLDLNYGYTF.

There are a few counts of this clonotype. The chain uses TRBV12-3 or TRBV12-4 and TRBJ1-2, with 7 bases fitting TRBD1. This CDR3 contains 13 residues. V dropped 6 bases and J dropped 4; count of bases not matched to a gene: 5. The CDR3 sequence: CASSRGDSYGYTF. CDR3 sequence (DNA): TGTGCCAGCAGCCGCGGGGACAGCTATGGCTACACCTTC.

The count of this clonotype is one. This rearrangement joins TRBV6-5 to TRBJ1-1; D call uncertain. CDR3 length: 16 residues. Germline-derived CDR1 and CDR2 are MNHEY and SVGAGI. V gave up 0 bases and J gave up 0 bases, with 11 bases separating them. This chain's CDR3 is CASSYSRSTMNTEAFF. The CDR3 nucleotides read TGTGCCAGCAGTTACTCGAGAAGTACGATGAACACTGAAGCTTTCTTT.

The sample holds many counts of this clonotype. The chain recombines TRBV7-9 with TRBJ2-7; D might be TRBD2 (6 bases). Trimming pared 3 bases from V and 3 bases from J, leaving 9 bases between. This CDR3 has 13 residues. Germline CDR1 SEHNR, CDR2 FQNEAQ (reference sequence). The chain's CDR3 is CASSFSGYYEQYF. The CDR3 bases are TGTGCCAGCAGCTTTAGCGGCTACTACGAGCAGTACTTC.

The chain combines TRBV30 with TRBJ2-1; 8 nucleotides agree with TRBD1. Germline V CDR1 and CDR2: GTSNPN, SVGIG (reference sequence). V was clipped by 1 base and J by 5 bases; unmatched bases: 10. CDR3 length equals 16 residues. The CDR3 spells CAWSAPGTGLNNEQFF. The DNA for the CDR3 is TGTGCCTGGAGTGCGCCCGGGACAGGCCTCAACAATGAGCAGTTCTTC.

This chain connects TRBV20-1 to TRBJ2-1, with TRBD2 matching 12 bases. V lost 6 bases, J lost 3 bases, and 6 bases stayed unmatched. This CDR3 spans 15 amino acids. From germline, CDR1 is DFQATT and CDR2 SNEGSKA (reference sequence). CDR3 loop: CSAKLAGGFYNEQFF. As DNA, the CDR3 is TGCAGTGCAAAACTAGCGGGGGGATTCTACAATGAGCAGTTCTTC.

This clonotype has only a few counts. V usage is TRBV11-2 and J usage is TRBJ2-1; the match to TRBD1 covers 10 bases. This CDR3 contains 14 residues. V trimming: 1 base; J trimming: 7 bases; junction bases outside the gene matches: 1. The germline gives CDR1 SGHAT, CDR2 FQNNGV. This chain's CDR3 is CASSLGTGGNEQFF. The CDR3 DNA follows: TGTGCCAGCAGCTTAGGGACAGGGGGGAATGAGCAGTTCTTC.